This is a list of T cell receptor beta chains from one sample in a study of blood T cell repertoires in COVID-19. TCRdb keeps only in-frame clones here, not all; method: immunoSEQ multiplex PCR. This sample has more than 200,000 clones; roughly 89% occur once, and the top ten carry over 4%. The sample taken for sequencing was PBMCs or T cells enriched from blood (not recorded which). The receptors were sampled from a woman aged 25 to 39 who had recovered from COVID-19. Each CDR3 is given with its conserved first and last residue. Fields, in order: clone size, V gene, J gene, D gene, CDR3 protein, CDR3 DNA. D genes are given only for firm matches. Size values are once, few and many counts, or a class for expanded clones, and some rows have none.

>few|TRBV7-6|TRBJ2-1|TRBD2
CASSRLAGFSNEQFF
TGTGCCAGCAGCCGACTAGCGGGCTTTAGCAATGAGCAGTTCTTC
>.|TRBV7-3|TRBJ2-1|TRBD1
CASSETGKSYNEQFF
TGTGCCAGCAGCGAGACAGGGAAGTCCTACAATGAGCAGTTCTTC
>.|TRBV18|TRBJ2-5|TRBD1
CASSPDPTGFSRGGETQYF
TGTGCCAGCTCACCCGACCCGACAGGGTTCTCGAGGGGCGGAGAGACCCAGTACTTC
>.|TRBV28|TRBJ2-7|.
CASSLNGRDYEQYF
TGTGCCAGCAGTCTCAACGGGAGAGACTACGAGCAGTACTTC
>.|TRBV3-1/TRBV3-2|TRBJ1-1|.
CASSKASGANTEAFF
TGTGCCAGCAGCAAAGCCAGTGGAGCGAACACTGAAGCTTTCTTT
>.|TRBV27|TRBJ1-4|TRBD1
CASSSLSHRGGKLFF
TGTGCCAGCAGTTCACTATCCCACAGGGGAGGAAAACTGTTTTTT
>.|TRBV7-2|TRBJ2-3|.
CASSSDRRTDTQYF
TGTGCCAGCAGCTCCGACAGACGCACAGATACGCAGTATTTT
>once|TRBV16|TRBJ1-2|TRBD1
CASSGTQGERNYGYTF
TGTGCCAGCAGCGGAACACAGGGGGAGAGAAACTATGGCTACACCTTC
>.|TRBV11-2|TRBJ2-5|TRBD2
CASSSSYSGSAQETQYF
TGTGCCAGCAGCTCGTCCTATAGCGGGAGCGCTCAAGAGACCCAGTACTTC
>.|TRBV4-3|TRBJ2-1|TRBD2
CASSQGTSGSYNEQFF
TGCGCCAGCAGCCAAGGGACTAGCGGTTCCTACAATGAGCAGTTCTTC
>.|TRBV9|TRBJ1-4|.
CASSAPHTGGENEKLFF
TGTGCCAGCAGCGCTCCTCATACAGGTGGTGAAAATGAAAAACTGTTTTTT
>.|TRBV6-5|TRBJ2-7|TRBD2
CASSYGGRAYEQYF
TGTGCCAGCAGTTACGGCGGGAGGGCCTACGAGCAGTACTTC
>once|TRBV20-1|TRBJ1-1|.
CSASTRANTEAFF
TGCAGTGCTAGTACCAGGGCGAACACTGAAGCTTTCTTT
>.|TRBV9|TRBJ2-7|.
CASSVGSTRDEQYF
TGTGCCAGCAGCGTAGGCTCGACCCGGGACGAGCAGTACTTC
>.|TRBV28|TRBJ1-1|.
CASSLGITVTEAFF
TGTGCCAGCAGTTTGGGCATAACGGTGACTGAAGCTTTCTTT
>.|TRBV6-5|TRBJ1-1|.
CASSFNGQPNTEAFF
TGTGCCAGCAGTTTCAACGGACAGCCTAACACTGAAGCTTTCTTT
>.|TRBV9|TRBJ2-7|TRBD2
CASSVGGEDRIPPVYEQYF
TGTGCCAGCAGCGTGGGGGGGGAAGATAGGATCCCACCCGTCTACGAGCAGTACTTC
>once|TRBV28|TRBJ2-3|.
CASSLAGPDTQYF
TGTGCCAGCAGTTTAGCGGGGCCGGATACGCAGTATTTT
>.|TRBV28|TRBJ1-2|.
CASSRYGYTF
TGTGCCAGCAGTCGTTATGGCTACACCTTC
>.|TRBV28|TRBJ1-1|.
CASSRTPAEAFF
TGTGCCAGCAGCCGGACACCCGCGGAAGCTTTCTTT
>.|TRBV5-1|TRBJ2-7|TRBD2
CASSFLSGTSGTPNEQYF
TGCGCCAGCAGCTTTCTGTCCGGGACTAGCGGTACTCCTAACGAGCAGTACTTC
>once|TRBV27|TRBJ2-7|TRBD1
CASSFGTGTYEQYF
TGTGCCAGCAGTTTTGGGACAGGGACCTACGAGCAGTACTTC
>.|TRBV11-3|TRBJ2-2|TRBD1
CASSIGTAHGELFF
TGTGCCAGCAGCATAGGGACAGCCCATGGGGAGCTGTTTTTT
>.|TRBV14|TRBJ1-1|.
CASSRLLSPRLEAFF
TGTGCCAGCAGCCGATTACTCAGCCCGCGGCTTGAAGCTTTCTTT
>few|TRBV3-1/TRBV3-2|TRBJ1-2|.
CASSQDHRERYGYTF
TGTGCCAGCAGCCAAGATCACAGGGAGAGGTACGGCTACACCTTC
>.|TRBV2|TRBJ2-1|TRBD2
CASSGPSGGMNEQFF
TGTGCCAGCAGTGGGCCCAGCGGGGGAATGAATGAGCAGTTCTTC
>.|TRBV28|TRBJ2-7|.
CASTSSYEQYF
TGTGCCAGCACTTCCTCGTACGAGCAGTACTTC
>.|TRBV11-2|TRBJ2-2|TRBD1
CASSLGQGWELFF
TGTGCCAGCAGCTTAGGACAGGGTTGGGAGCTGTTTTTT
>.|TRBV29-1|TRBJ1-2|TRBD1
CSVRTGEFGYGYTF
TGCAGCGTAAGGACAGGGGAGTTCGGCTATGGCTACACCTTC
>once|TRBV27|TRBJ2-7|.
CASSASVSARHEQYF
TGTGCCAGCAGTGCCTCAGTGTCGGCGAGGCACGAGCAGTACTTC
>.|TRBV5-1|TRBJ2-1|TRBD1
CASSSPGTGGNEQFF
TGCGCCAGCAGCTCACCCGGGACAGGGGGCAATGAGCAGTTCTTC
>.|TRBV5-1|TRBJ1-1|.
CASSLVGGMNTEAFF
TGCGCCAGCAGCTTGGTCGGGGGGATGAACACTGAAGCTTTCTTT
>.|TRBV9|TRBJ2-2|TRBD1
CASSTRTGLGRELFF
TGTGCCAGCAGCACACGGACAGGGCTAGGTAGGGAGCTGTTTTTT
>few|TRBV3-1/TRBV3-2|TRBJ1-5|.
CASSQGGFSNQPQHF
TGTGCCAGCAGCCAAGGGGGCTTTAGCAATCAGCCCCAGCATTTT
>.|TRBV4-2|TRBJ2-5|TRBD2
CASSPGGLAGEETQYF
TGTGCCAGCAGCCCCGGCGGGCTAGCGGGGGAAGAGACCCAGTACTTC
>.|TRBV5-5|TRBJ2-3|.
CASSLSGELDTQYF
TGTGCCAGCAGCTTGTCGGGAGAATTAGATACGCAGTATTTT
>.|TRBV5-1|TRBJ2-1|TRBD2
CASSFLAGPSMNEQFF
TGCGCCAGCAGCTTCTTAGCGGGACCCTCCATGAATGAGCAGTTCTTC